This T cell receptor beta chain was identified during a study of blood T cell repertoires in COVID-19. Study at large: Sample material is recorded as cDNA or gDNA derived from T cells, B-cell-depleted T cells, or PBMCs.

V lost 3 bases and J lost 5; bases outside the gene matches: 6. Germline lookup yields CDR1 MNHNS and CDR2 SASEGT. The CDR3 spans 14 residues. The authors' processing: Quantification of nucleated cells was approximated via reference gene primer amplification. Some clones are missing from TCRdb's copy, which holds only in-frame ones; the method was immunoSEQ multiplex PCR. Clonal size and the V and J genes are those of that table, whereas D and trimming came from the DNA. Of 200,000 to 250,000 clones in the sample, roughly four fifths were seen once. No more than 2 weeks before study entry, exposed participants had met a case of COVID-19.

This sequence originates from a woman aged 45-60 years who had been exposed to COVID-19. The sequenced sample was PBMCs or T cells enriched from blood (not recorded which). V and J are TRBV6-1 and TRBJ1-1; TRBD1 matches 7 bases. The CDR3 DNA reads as TGTGCCAGCAGTGACAGGGGGTATCGGACTGAAGCTTTCTTT. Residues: CASSDRGYRTEAFF.